Shown below are 29 T cell receptor beta chains from a single sample sequenced in a study of T cell responses to AZD1222 COVID-19 vaccine. Sequencing used immunoSEQ multiplex PCR; TCRdb keeps in-frame clones, though not all of them. Of roughly 110,000 clones listed, about 90% are singletons. The source was peripheral blood, collected on day 0 of AZD1222 vaccination. These receptor sequences come from an adult in good health.

The chain combines TRBV27 with TRBJ2-5, with D possibly TRBD2 on 5 matching bases. V dropped 1 base and J dropped 2 bases, with 11 bases sitting between them. The CDR3 runs to 15 residues. The germline gives CDR1 MNHEY, CDR2 SMNVEV (reference sequence). CDR3 in amino acids: CASSLWGREQETQYF. CDR3 bases: TGTGCCAGCAGTTTATGGGGTCGGGAACAAGAGACCCAGTACTTC.

The V call is TRBV19, the J call TRBJ2-2; D is possibly TRBD2 (6 bases). The CDR3 length is 14 residues. Trimming removed 6 bases at V and 7 bases at J, with 15 bases between. Germline CDR1 is LNHDA and CDR2 is SQIVND (reference sequence). The CDR3 coding sequence is TGTGCCAGTAGCACGCCCCAGGGAGGCGGGGAGCTGTTTTTT. Amino acids: CASSTPQGGGELFF.

The DNA of the CDR3 is TGTGCCAGCAGTTTATCGGGGGGGCCCTACAATGAGCAGTTCTTC. Amino acids: CASSLSGGPYNEQFF. V usage is TRBV27 and J usage is TRBJ2-1, with a possible D match to TRBD2 (7 bases). Trimming stripped 0 bases from V and 2 bases from J, with 8 bases between. Germline assignment: CDR1 MNHEY and CDR2 SMNVEV (reference sequence). CDR3 length equals 15 residues.

This clone came up once. The chain combines TRBV6-1 with TRBJ2-7; a possible D gene is TRBD2 (6 bases). The V gene lost 3 bases and the J gene lost 6 bases, with 21 bases spanning the gap. This CDR3 is 16 amino acids long. The germline V gene encodes CDR1 MNHNS and CDR2 SASEGT. The CDR3 loop reads CASSDGMDYIVREQYF. CDR3 sequence (DNA): TGTGCCAGCAGTGACGGGATGGACTACATTGTACGCGAGCAGTACTTC.

This chain connects TRBV27 to TRBJ2-7, with 10 bases lining up with TRBD1. The germline V gene encodes CDR1 MNHEY and CDR2 SMNVEV (reference sequence). The CDR3 length is 14 residues. The V segment lost 2 bases and the J segment 2 bases; nucleotides outside the gene matches: 0. Here the CDR3 DNA reads TGTGCCAGCAGTTTAGGGACAGGGGCCTACGAGCAGTACTTC. This codes for CASSLGTGAYEQYF.

This chain connects TRBV15 to TRBJ1-2, with D unresolved. V was pared by 3 bases and J by 7 bases, with 9 bases between. The CDR3 is 12 amino acids. CDR1 is LNHNV and CDR2 is YYDKDF in the germline V gene (reference sequence). The CDR3 DNA is TGTGCCACCAGCAGCCTTGGCCCTGGCTACACCTTC. Its translation: CATSSLGPGYTF.

J is TRBJ1-1 and V is TRBV19; D is possibly TRBD1 (6 bases). This CDR3 is 16 amino acids long. Between the trimmed V and J ends, which lost 9 bases and 0 bases, there was a span of 20 bases. CDR1 and CDR2 (germline): LNHDA, SQIVND (reference sequence). In DNA form, the CDR3 reads TGTGCCAGCCAAAACCCCCTGACAGGCATGAACACTGAAGCTTTCTTT. Translated: CASQNPLTGMNTEAFF.

The chain's CDR3 is CASSKAKGGAGPRDQPQHF. For the CDR3, the DNA is TGTGCCAGCAGCAAAGCGAAAGGAGGAGCAGGGCCAAGGGATCAGCCCCAGCATTTT. The chain carries TRBV21-1 and TRBJ1-5. TRBV21-1 is tagged as a pseudogene. This CDR3 contains 19 residues.

The chain is built from TRBV27 and TRBJ1-6; D unclear. The germline gives CDR1 MNHEY, CDR2 SMNVEV (reference sequence). V was clipped by 7 bases and J by 5 bases, with 18 bases between them. The CDR3 covers 16 residues. CDR3 DNA: TGTGCCAGCACTAGGATCGCCTCCTCTAATAATTCACCCCTCCACTTT. Translated: CASTRIASSNNSPLHF.

This clone was seen more than once but under ten times. The rearrangement joins TRBV19 to TRBJ1-5; D gene ambiguous. This CDR3 has 16 amino acids. CDR1 is LNHDA, CDR2 SQIVND, per germline (reference sequence). Trimming cost V 3 bases and J 5 bases, with 17 bases left between them. The CDR3, as DNA: TGTGCCAGTAGTATCGGGCGGTCCGGGCGACATCAGCCCCAGCATTTT. This sequence encodes CASSIGRSGRHQPQHF.

The chain recombines TRBV9 with TRBJ2-3; 9 bases are a match to TRBD2. Germline assignment: CDR1 SGDLS and CDR2 YYNGEE. There are 16 residues in the CDR3. Trimming removed 0 bases from V and 4 bases from J; junction bases left unmatched: 6. CDR3 protein: CASSVAAGGPADTQYF. In DNA, the CDR3 is TGTGCCAGCAGCGTAGCGGCGGGAGGGCCCGCAGATACGCAGTATTTT. Variable domain in full (rest from reference TRBV9 and TRBJ2-3): DSGVTQTPKHLITATGQRVTLRCSPRSGDLSVYWYQQSLDQGLQFLIQYYNGEERAKGNILERFSAQQFPDLHSELNLSSLELGDSALYFCASSVAAGGPADTQYFGPGTRLTVL.

This sequence joins TRBV7-3 and TRBJ2-2; TRBD1 agrees at 7 bases. The CDR3 covers 15 residues. Germline values: CDR1 SGHTA, CDR2 FQGTGA. V shed 1 base, J shed 6 bases, and the junction held 5 bases outside the gene matches. CDR3 in amino acids: CASSLRGQGAGELFF. CDR3 sequence (DNA): TGTGCCAGCAGCTTAAGAGGGCAGGGGGCCGGGGAGCTGTTTTTT.

This clone was seen just once. CDR3 bases: TGTGCCAGCAGCTTGGCCTCCAGCGGGGGGCGCCTTAGGAACAATGAGCAGTTCTTC. Translating it yields CASSLASSGGRLRNNEQFF. The chain has TRBV5-6 and TRBJ2-1; 9 bases are a match to TRBD2. V dropped 0 bases and J dropped 5; count of bases not matched to a gene: 15. CDR3 size: 19 residues. Germline lookup yields CDR1 SGHDT and CDR2 YYEEEE.

The chain links TRBV7-3 to TRBJ2-2; D is ambiguous. From germline, CDR1 is SGHTA and CDR2 FQGTGA. The V gene lost 3 bases and the J gene lost 0 bases, with 8 bases spanning the gap. The CDR3 is made up of 15 amino acids. The CDR3 bases are TGTGCCAGCAGCTTTGCCACCGCGAACACCGGGGAGCTGTTTTTT. This codes for CASSFATANTGELFF.

The V and J genes are TRBV19 and TRBJ1-5, with 7 bases lining up with TRBD1. The CDR3 spans 15 residues. V trimming: 7 bases; J trimming: 4 bases; junction bases outside the gene matches: 10. Germline V gives CDR1 LNHDA, CDR2 SQIVND (reference sequence). In DNA, the CDR3 is TGTGCCAGTAAAATCGGGACAGAGTATAATCAGCCCCAGCATTTT. This translates into CASKIGTEYNQPQHF.

The chain carries TRBV6-2 or TRBV6-3 and TRBJ2-5, with D possibly TRBD1 on 5 matching bases. With 3 bases removed from V and 4 bases from J, the gap between germline ends came to 18 bases. This CDR3 comprises 16 residues. Germline V gene lookup returns CDR1 MNHEY and CDR2 SVGEGT. CDR3 sequence reads: CASSYDSYRIGETQYF. Written as DNA, the CDR3 is TGTGCCAGCAGTTATGACAGCTACCGGATTGGAGAGACCCAGTACTTC.

The V and J genes are TRBV9 and TRBJ2-5; D may correspond to TRBD1 or TRBD2 (5 bases each). The CDR3 has 14 residues. V lost 3 bases to trimming and J lost 5 bases, with 14 bases between them. Per the germline V gene, CDR1 is SGDLS and CDR2 is YYNGEE. CDR3 loop: CASSGSGGRETQYF. The DNA for the CDR3 is TGTGCCAGCAGCGGGTCTGGGGGACGGGAGACCCAGTACTTC.

For this clone: The same CDR3 is also encoded by other DNA sequences in this sample. The V gene is TRBV7-2, the J gene TRBJ2-7; the match to TRBD1 covers 7 bases. The ends lost 3 bases at V and 4 bases at J; junction bases unmatched: 6. This CDR3 spans 14 amino acids. Per germline, CDR1 SGHTA and CDR2 FQGNSA. The CDR3 here is CASSFGTVNYEQYF. DNA for the CDR3: TGTGCCAGCAGCTTTGGGACAGTCAATTACGAGCAGTACTTC.

The chain links TRBV2 to TRBJ2-3; 9 nucleotides agree with TRBD2. Per germline, CDR1 SNHLY and CDR2 FYNNEI. V was pared by 10 bases and J by 1 base, with 12 bases of the junction left unmatched. The CDR3 is 16 residues long. The CDR3 region has the DNA TGTGCCACCAACGGCGAGCGGGAGGCGGGCACAGATACGCAGTATTTT. It specifies CATNGEREAGTDTQYF.

The chain is built from TRBV7-8 and TRBJ1-6; perhaps TRBD1 as D (5 bases). This CDR3 spans 16 amino acids. From germline, CDR1 is SGHVS and CDR2 FQNEAQ. V lost 8 bases, J lost 4 bases, and 18 bases lay in between. The CDR3 protein is CASSGRGIRYNSPLHF. The CDR3 DNA is TGTGCCAGCTCAGGGAGGGGAATTCGATATAATTCACCCCTCCACTTT.

CDR3 sequence: CASSVGPGKFLREKLFF. The CDR3 region has the DNA TGTGCCAGCAGCGTAGGCCCCGGGAAGTTTCTCAGGGAAAAACTGTTTTTT. The gene calls are TRBV9 and TRBJ1-4; unclear D gene. The CDR3 is 17 amino acids. Germline CDR1 is SGDLS and CDR2 is YYNGEE. V gave up 0 bases and J gave up 8 bases, with 20 bases separating them.

The chain couples TRBV5-1 to TRBJ1-2; no firm D call. There are 12 residues in the CDR3. Between the trimmed V and J ends, which lost 5 bases and 1 base, there was a span of 6 bases. Germline CDR1 is SGHRS and CDR2 is YFSETQ. The CDR3 region is CASRAGNYGYTF. The CDR3 coding sequence is TGCGCCAGCAGGGCGGGTAACTATGGCTACACCTTC.

V is TRBV19 and J is TRBJ2-1; 11 bases map to TRBD2. J was trimmed by 3 bases and V by 5 bases; bases with no gene match: 6. The CDR3 contains 16 residues. Germline CDR1 LNHDA, CDR2 SQIVND (reference sequence). The CDR3 loop reads CASSSLAGVNYNEQFF. In nucleotides, the CDR3 is TGTGCCAGTAGTTCACTAGCGGGAGTAAACTACAATGAGCAGTTCTTC.

The chain is built from TRBV19 and TRBJ1-2; TRBD1 agrees at 7 bases. The CDR3 is 14 residues long. J lost 8 bases, V lost 1 base, and 7 bases had no gene match. Germline CDR1 and CDR2: LNHDA and SQIVND (reference sequence). The CDR3 region is CASSIGQGSGGYTF. CDR3 DNA: TGTGCCAGTAGTATAGGACAGGGCTCAGGGGGCTACACCTTC.

V and J are TRBV11-2 and TRBJ2-5, with D unclear. Germline loops: CDR1 SGHAT, CDR2 FQNNGV. V was pared by 4 bases and J by 3 bases, with 9 bases between. The CDR3 sequence is 13 residues long. The CDR3, as DNA: TGTGCCAGCAGCTCCGGTCTAGAAGAGACCCAGTACTTC. Its translation is CASSSGLEETQYF. Full variable domain (outside the CDR3, taken from reference TRBV11-2 and TRBJ2-5): EAGVAQSPRYKIIEKRQSVAFWCNPISGHATLYWYQQILGQGPKLLIQFQNNGVVDDSQLPKDRFSAERLKGVDSTLKIQPAKLEDSAVYLCASSSGLEETQYFGPGTRLLVL.

The V gene is TRBV12-3 or TRBV12-4, the J gene TRBJ1-2, with D perhaps TRBD1 (6 bases). V lost 3 bases and J 7 bases, leaving 9 bases between the germline ends. The CDR3 has 12 amino acids. The CDR3: CASSLNRVGYTF. CDR3 DNA: TGTGCCAGCAGTTTGAACAGGGTTGGCTACACCTTC.

The CDR3 region is CASSEVTGSGGYTF. The CDR3 DNA is TGTGCCAGCAGTGAAGTGACAGGGTCGGGGGGCTACACCTTC. The chain is built from TRBV6-1 and TRBJ1-2, with 7 positions matching TRBD1. The CDR3 has 14 amino acids. CDR1 MNHNS and CDR2 SASEGT come from the germline V gene. With 1 base clipped from V and 8 bases from J, the junction kept 7 bases outside the gene matches.

This chain links TRBV29-1 with TRBJ2-7, with D unresolved. V was trimmed by 7 bases and J by 2 bases, leaving 12 bases between them. The germline V gene encodes CDR1 SQVTM and CDR2 ANQGSEA. The CDR3 covers 12 residues. The chain's CDR3 is CSGKVNPYEQYF. The CDR3, as DNA: TGCAGCGGAAAGGTGAACCCCTACGAGCAGTACTTC.

V and J are TRBV4-3 and TRBJ2-2; D remains ambiguous. This CDR3 has 14 residues. V was cut by 3 bases and J by 4 bases, with 9 bases left in between. CDR1 LGHNA and CDR2 YSLEER come from the germline V gene. This chain's CDR3 is CASSQVKGTGELFF. CDR3 bases: TGCGCCAGCAGCCAGGTTAAGGGCACCGGGGAGCTGTTTTTT.